One and the same sample provided the 14 T cell receptor beta chains below, sequenced in a study of shared clonotypes between healthy human individuals. CD45RO negativity and positive selection for CCR7 defined naive CD8 cells, a population that excluded terminally differentiated effector memory CD45RA+ cells. Clones were read by immunoSEQ multiplex PCR, and TCRdb kept only the in-frame ones, dropping some. The sample yields around 1.9 million clones, under 95% seen once. Sample: naive CD8+ T cells from PBMCs. These receptors were obtained from a young man in good health. Some clones in this sample may be carry-over from other donors' samples.

The rearrangement uses TRBV11-3 and TRBJ2-7, with TRBD2 matching 8 bases. J lost 6 bases, V lost 3 bases, and 7 bases had no gene match. CDR1 SGHNT and CDR2 YENEEA come from the germline V gene. The CDR3 has 14 amino acids. CDR3 in amino acids: CASSLRGAQGEQYF. The CDR3 coding sequence is TGTGCCAGCAGCTTGCGGGGGGCCCAGGGCGAGCAGTACTTC. Together with reference TRBV11-3 and TRBJ2-7, the CDR3 gives the full variable domain: EAGVVQSPRYKIIEKKQPVAFWCNPISGHNTLYWYLQNLGQGPELLIRYENEEAVDDSQLPKDRFSAERLKGVDSTLKIQPAELGDSAVYLCASSLRGAQGEQYFGPGTRLTVT.

The chain joins TRBV19 to TRBJ1-1; D gene unclear. The CDR3 length is 15 residues. V was pared by 8 bases and J by 7 bases, with 23 bases between. Germline CDR1 is LNHDA and CDR2 is SQIVND (reference sequence). CDR3 sequence reads: CASHQPPASGDEAFF. In DNA form, the CDR3 reads TGTGCCAGTCACCAACCGCCGGCTAGCGGGGATGAAGCTTTCTTT.

This chain joins TRBV4-1 and TRBJ2-7; 7 bases align to TRBD2. The V and J ends lost 2 bases and 3 bases, in that order; junction bases with no gene match: 4. The V gene's germline CDR1 is MGHRA and CDR2 YSYEKL. The CDR3 is 14 residues long. CDR3 nucleotides: TGCGCCAGCAGCCAAAAAGCGGGGTACTACGAGCAGTACTTC. Protein product: CASSQKAGYYEQYF.

CDR3 region: CASSRGVPGNTIYF. CDR3 bases: TGTGCCAGCAGTAGGGGAGTCCCAGGAAACACCATATATTTT. The rearrangement uses TRBV7-2 and TRBJ1-3; D possibly corresponds to TRBD1 (5 bases). There are 14 residues in the CDR3. Deletions cut 6 bases from V and 4 bases from J, with 13 bases between. The germline gives CDR1 SGHTA, CDR2 FQGNSA.

This sequence joins TRBV5-1 and TRBJ2-1, with D possibly being TRBD1 or TRBD2 (6 bases each). This CDR3 is 20 amino acids long. Germline assignment: CDR1 SGHRS and CDR2 YFSETQ. V was cut by 4 bases and J by 0 bases, with 26 bases left in between. The CDR3 sequence: CASSLLGVLAAGHSYNEQFF. CDR3 sequence (DNA): TGCGCCAGCAGCCTTCTGGGGGTACTCGCGGCGGGACACTCCTACAATGAGCAGTTCTTC.

The rearrangement uses TRBV29-1 and TRBJ2-1, with D possibly being TRBD1 or TRBD2 (5 bases each). CDR3 length: 16 amino acids. The V gene's germline CDR1 is SQVTM and CDR2 ANQGSEA. V lost 2 bases and J lost 4, with 18 bases in between. The CDR3 sequence is CSVESGGPLPYNEQFF. The CDR3 bases are TGCAGCGTTGAATCTGGGGGTCCCTTGCCTTACAATGAGCAGTTCTTC.

This clone was observed a single time. A much larger clone differs by one base, so this may be a read error. This sample includes further DNA sequences coding for the same CDR3. The gene calls are TRBV28 and TRBJ2-7; TRBD1 agrees at 7 bases. V was pared by 3 bases and J by 2 bases, with 1 base of the junction left unmatched. In germline, CDR1 is MDHEN, CDR2 SYDVKM. The CDR3 loop spans 13 amino acids. In nucleotides, the CDR3 is TGTGCCAGCAGTTTGGGACAGCCCTACGAGCAGTACTTC. Encoded protein: CASSLGQPYEQYF.

The chain joins TRBV6-5 to TRBJ2-2; 7 positions agree with TRBD1. The CDR3 loop spans 15 amino acids. The junction had 5 bases not matched to a gene; V was cut back by 5 bases and J by 2 bases. Germline V gene sequence: CDR1 MNHEY, CDR2 SVGAGI. CDR3 nucleotides: TGTGCCAGCAGTCCGGGACAGCGAAACACCGGGGAGCTGTTTTTT. Translating it yields CASSPGQRNTGELFF.

V is TRBV7-2 and J is TRBJ1-4; D ambiguous. Germline values: CDR1 SGHTA, CDR2 FQGNSA. The CDR3 is 11 amino acids. Trimming shortened V by 6 bases and J by 14 bases, and 13 bases separated the two germline ends. This CDR3 is CASSLGLGLFF. The CDR3 DNA follows: TGTGCCAGCAGTTTGGGCCTCGGTCTGTTTTTT.

The V call is TRBV5-1, the J call TRBJ1-5; no firm D call. The CDR3 is made up of 10 amino acids. With 7 bases removed from V and 9 bases from J, the gap between germline ends came to 8 bases. From germline, CDR1 is SGHRS and CDR2 YFSETQ. The CDR3 loop reads CASPPGPQHF. CDR3 DNA sequence: TGCGCCAGCCCGCCCGGGCCCCAGCATTTT.

The rearrangement uses TRBV15 and TRBJ2-3; 9 positions match TRBD1. The germline CDR1 and CDR2 sequences are LNHNV and YYDKDF (reference sequence). The CDR3 is 14 residues long. The V gene end was trimmed by 8 bases and the J gene end by 2 bases; junction bases not matched to a gene: 5. CDR3 nucleotides: TGTGCCACCCTGGACAGGGGCAACACAGATACGCAGTATTTT. Protein product: CATLDRGNTDTQYF.

CDR3 nucleotide sequence: TGTGCCAGCAGTTATACAAGGTTCCCCACAGATACGCAGTATTTT. Its protein is CASSYTRFPTDTQYF. The chain combines TRBV6-5 with TRBJ2-3; D remains unclear. From germline, CDR1 is MNHEY and CDR2 SVGAGI. The CDR3 has 15 amino acids. Between the trimmed V and J ends, which lost 3 bases and 2 bases, there was a span of 12 bases.

The gene calls are TRBV4-3 and TRBJ1-4; the D is unclear. The CDR3 runs 13 residues. The V end lost 1 base, the J end lost 14 bases, and 14 bases lay between the germline ends. Germline CDR1 and CDR2: LGHNA and YSLEER. The CDR3 loop is CASSQGSSTVLFF. The CDR3 DNA follows: TGCGCCAGCAGCCAAGGATCATCCACGGTGCTGTTTTTT.

The chain recombines TRBV28 with TRBJ1-2; 9 bases are a match to TRBD1. The CDR3 has 16 amino acids. J was trimmed by 11 bases and V by 3 bases; bases with no gene match: 16. The V gene's germline CDR1 is MDHEN and CDR2 SYDVKM. In DNA, the CDR3 is TGTGCCAGCAGTTTGGGTAGCGGACAGGGGTATGGAGGGTACACCTTC. Its translation: CASSLGSGQGYGGYTF.